This T cell receptor beta chain appears in the sequencing data of a study of CD8 T cells in ankylosing spondylitis. General study points: The study identified a TCR beta motif of under ten highly homologous variants that appeared characteristic of ankylosing spondylitis blood.

The authors made TCR beta libraries by quantitative 5'-RACE with molecular barcodes. TCRdb independently ran MiXCR on the 5' RACE reads; one entry per CDR3 protein. This sample has 750,000 to 850,000 distinct CDR3 sequences; about 11% occur once, and the top ten carry just over 0.5%. This clonotype was recorded a few times. What it binds is unknown. This CDR3 has 16 residues. The trim removed 5 bases at V and 0 bases at J, leaving 9 bases unmatched. Germline values: CDR1 MNHNS, CDR2 SASEGT. The sequence derives from a male donor with ankylosing spondylitis. The sequencing input was blood, either unsorted or a sorted T cell fraction (not recorded which). This chain joins TRBV6-1 and TRBJ1-2; 7 bases fit TRBD1. The CDR3 reads CASSRRDRGPNYGYTF. The CDR3 DNA reads TGTGCCAGCAGTCGACGGGACAGAGGACCTAACTATGGCTACACCTTC.